A single sample is the source of the 28 T cell receptor beta chains below, sequenced in a study of graft-versus-host responses after intestinal transplantation (TCRdb year 2021). Libraries came from the immunoSEQ multiplex PCR assay. Here the immuneACCESS table is served through TCRdb, limited to in-frame sequences with V and J called. Missing clones are a known gap in these copies; in checked studies unresolved V genes cover under half, and the rest lacks a known reason. The sample table records 55,000 to 80,000 clones; 85% to 95% of these occur just once. The top ten hold about 1.5% of the sample. Taken with the paper, the label for time point translates to: cells obtained before transplantation from donor or recipient. The antigens these receptors bind are not known. Here the sequenced sample was unstimulated CD8+ T cells sorted from spleen or lymph node cells, taken before transplant. The receptors were sampled from a human donor who was the organ donor for an intestinal transplant.

CDR3 protein: CASSSWQREAFTDTQYF. The DNA for the CDR3 is TGTGCCAGCAGCTCCTGGCAGCGGGAAGCTTTCACAGATACGCAGTATTTT. The V and J genes are TRBV11-2 and TRBJ2-3; 7 nucleotides match TRBD2. J lost 2 bases, V lost 4 bases, and 12 bases had no gene match. The CDR3 is made up of 17 amino acids. Germline assignment: CDR1 SGHAT and CDR2 FQNNGV.

The V call is TRBV29-1, the J call TRBJ2-1; possible D gene TRBD2, 5 bases. The CDR3 spans 13 residues. Germline V gene sequence: CDR1 SQVTM, CDR2 ANQGSEA. The V end was cut by 6 bases, the J end by 0 bases, with 9 bases between. The DNA of the CDR3 is TGCAGCGTGGAGGAGAGCTCCTACAATGAGCAGTTCTTC. It encodes CSVEESSYNEQFF.

This sequence joins TRBV28 and TRBJ2-1, with D unclear. CDR1 and CDR2 from the germline V gene are MDHEN and SYDVKM. V dropped 7 bases and J dropped 4 bases, with 17 bases sitting between them. This CDR3 comprises 15 residues. CDR3 bases: TGTGCCAGCAATCGACTGTCTACCCGGTACAATGAGCAGTTCTTC. Amino acid sequence: CASNRLSTRYNEQFF.

The chain recombines TRBV5-4 with TRBJ2-1; D gene unclear. The CDR3 sequence is 13 residues long. Between the trimmed V and J ends, which lost 7 bases and 0 bases, there was a span of 8 bases. CDR1 is SGHNT, CDR2 YYREEE, per germline (reference sequence). The CDR3 DNA is TGTGCCAGCCGGGTCTTCTCCTACAATGAGCAGTTCTTC. Residues: CASRVFSYNEQFF.

The chain carries TRBV10-1 and TRBJ2-5, with 9 bases lining up with TRBD2. CDR1 is WNHNN and CDR2 is SYGVQD in the germline V gene (reference sequence). With V trimmed by 9 bases and J by 3 bases, 8 bases remained unmatched. This CDR3 contains 14 residues. CDR3 protein: CASPGLAGEETQYF. CDR3 DNA: TGCGCCAGTCCGGGACTAGCCGGTGAAGAGACCCAGTACTTC.

This chain joins TRBV18 and TRBJ2-1, with 11 bases matching TRBD2. This CDR3 has 16 residues. V was pared by 3 bases and J by 6 bases, with 7 bases of the junction left unmatched. CDR1 and CDR2 from the germline V gene are KGHSH and LQKENI. The CDR3 here is CASSPWTSGPSNEQFF. The CDR3 DNA follows: TGTGCCAGCTCACCCTGGACTAGCGGGCCATCCAATGAGCAGTTCTTC.

This chain uses TRBV9 with TRBJ2-2; 7 bases fit TRBD2. CDR3 length equals 21 residues. Germline V gene lookup returns CDR1 SGDLS and CDR2 YYNGEE. J lost 2 bases, V lost 1 base, and 20 bases had no gene match. The CDR3 reads CASSVSWRENGWVINTGELFF. The DNA of the CDR3 is TGTGCCAGCAGCGTATCCTGGCGGGAGAACGGTTGGGTAATCAACACCGGGGAGCTGTTTTTT. The complete variable domain, with remaining parts taken from reference TRBV9 and TRBJ2-2, reads DSGVTQTPKHLITATGQRVTLRCSPRSGDLSVYWYQQSLDQGLQFLIQYYNGEERAKGNILERFSAQQFPDLHSELNLSSLELGDSALYFCASSVSWRENGWVINTGELFFGEGSRLTVL.

The rearrangement uses TRBV9 and TRBJ1-1; 7 positions match TRBD1. V shed 1 base, J shed 6 bases, and the junction held 9 bases outside the gene matches. The CDR3 has 15 residues. Germline loops: CDR1 SGDLS, CDR2 YYNGEE. The CDR3 loop is CASSVSGTEASEAFF. The DNA for the CDR3 is TGTGCCAGCAGCGTATCCGGGACAGAAGCTTCTGAAGCTTTCTTT.

This chain connects TRBV4-1 to TRBJ1-5, with D uncertain. CDR1 is MGHRA, CDR2 YSYEKL, per germline. There are 13 residues in the CDR3. V was cut by 1 base and J by 3 bases, with 4 bases left in between. The CDR3 region is CASSQVLNQPQHF. The DNA for the CDR3 is TGCGCCAGCAGCCAAGTCCTCAATCAGCCCCAGCATTTT.

This clone was observed a single time. In the same sample, other DNA sequences code for this CDR3. The chain has TRBV2 and TRBJ1-2; 9 bases agree with TRBD1. The germline gives CDR1 SNHLY, CDR2 FYNNEI. The J segment lost 8 bases and the V segment lost 3 bases, leaving 7 bases of the junction unmatched. The CDR3 is 14 amino acids. CDR3 in DNA: TGTGCCAGCAGTGACGGACAGGGGAGCGACGGCTACACCTTC. This gives the protein CASSDGQGSDGYTF.

This chain joins TRBV9 and TRBJ2-1; TRBD2 aligns across 14 bases. The ends lost 4 bases at V and 9 bases at J; junction bases unmatched: 9. This CDR3 spans 16 amino acids. From germline, CDR1 is SGDLS and CDR2 YYNGEE. For the CDR3, the DNA is TGTGCCAGCAGCTTACTAGGGACTAGCGGGAGCGGTGAGCAGTTCTTC. Translated: CASSLLGTSGSGEQFF.

The chain couples TRBV27 to TRBJ1-1; D gene uncertain. V was trimmed by 8 bases and J by 3 bases, leaving 25 bases between them. This CDR3 region has 17 residues. Per the germline V gene, CDR1 is MNHEY and CDR2 is SMNVEV (reference sequence). The CDR3 nucleotides read TGTGCCAGCGTCATGGGAGGGCCTCCAGCGAGGGACACTGAAGCTTTCTTT. Encoded protein: CASVMGGPPARDTEAFF.

The V call is TRBV7-3, the J call TRBJ2-7, with D possibly TRBD2 on 6 matching bases. The CDR3 runs to 17 residues. CDR1 SGHTA and CDR2 FQGTGA come from the germline V gene. With 5 bases removed from V and 3 bases from J, the gap between germline ends came to 23 bases. The CDR3 DNA reads as TGTGCCAGCAGCCCCTCCCGGCTGGAACTAGCCGGCTACGAGCAGTACTTC. This translates into CASSPSRLELAGYEQYF.

This CDR3 reads CASHRTGPYEQYF. The CDR3 DNA is TGTGCCAGCCATAGGACAGGGCCCTACGAGCAGTACTTC. This chain joins TRBV27 and TRBJ2-7; TRBD1 aligns across 8 bases. Germline CDR1 and CDR2: MNHEY and SMNVEV (reference sequence). The CDR3 sequence is 13 residues long. Trimming removed 8 bases from V and 2 bases from J; junction bases left unmatched: 5.

This clone was observed a handful of times. The chain carries TRBV13 and TRBJ1-2, with 9 nucleotides matching TRBD1. Germline V gene data show CDR1 as PRHDT and CDR2 as FYEKMQ (reference sequence). The CDR3 consists of 14 residues. J lost 2 bases, V lost 5 bases, and 3 bases had no gene match. The CDR3 DNA reads TGTGCCAGCAGCCACGGGACAGGGAACTATGGCTACACCTTC. It encodes CASSHGTGNYGYTF.

The chain combines TRBV9 with TRBJ2-1; 10 bases fit TRBD2. Germline V gene lookup returns CDR1 SGDLS and CDR2 YYNGEE. The CDR3 totals 17 residues. The trim removed 0 bases at V and 1 base at J, leaving 4 bases unmatched. For the CDR3, the DNA is TGTGCCAGCAGCGTAGTGAGCGGGAGGGCTTCCTACAATGAGCAGTTCTTC. This codes for CASSVVSGRASYNEQFF.

The rearrangement links TRBV15 to TRBJ1-4; D perhaps matches TRBD1 (6 bases). This CDR3 has 14 residues. CDR1 LNHNV and CDR2 YYDKDF come from the germline V gene (reference sequence). With 1 base removed from V and 5 bases from J, the gap between germline ends came to 8 bases. CDR3 amino acids: CATSRGGLNEKLFF. As DNA, the CDR3 is TGTGCCACCAGCAGAGGGGGGCTCAATGAAAAACTGTTTTTT.

V and J are TRBV11-2 and TRBJ2-7; 9 bases fit TRBD1. The CDR3 is made up of 15 amino acids. V shed 0 bases and J 1 base; nucleotides not matched to a gene: 1. Germline CDR1 and CDR2: SGHAT and FQNNGV. CDR3 loop: CASSLETGGSYEQYF. The DNA of the CDR3 is TGTGCCAGCAGCTTAGAGACAGGGGGATCCTACGAGCAGTACTTC.

This chain joins TRBV11-2 and TRBJ1-4; TRBD1 is a possible D gene (5 bases). The germline CDR1 and CDR2 sequences are SGHAT and FQNNGV. The CDR3 is 15 residues long. The germline V and J ends were trimmed by 8 bases and 4 bases, with 17 bases remaining between them. CDR3 bases: TGTGCCAGCCGCGGACGGTCAGGGTTTAATGAAAAACTGTTTTTT. Encoded protein: CASRGRSGFNEKLFF.

J is TRBJ2-1 and V is TRBV7-9; 15 bases are a match to TRBD2. With 0 bases clipped from V and 1 base from J, the junction kept 4 bases outside the gene matches. Germline assignment: CDR1 SEHNR and CDR2 FQNEAQ (reference sequence). The CDR3 covers 19 residues. The CDR3 DNA is TGTGCCAGCAGCTTAGCGGGACTAGCGGGAGGTCTGTCCTACAATGAGCAGTTCTTC. This gives the protein CASSLAGLAGGLSYNEQFF.

V gene TRBV28 combines with J gene TRBJ2-7; D gene uncertain. Germline V gives CDR1 MDHEN, CDR2 SYDVKM. Trimming pared 1 base from V and 2 bases from J, leaving 24 bases between. CDR3 size: 19 residues. The CDR3 DNA reads TGTGCCAGCAGTTTATTTCTAACTTCGGAGACCTTAAAAACCTACGAGCAGTACTTC. Encoded protein: CASSLFLTSETLKTYEQYF.

The V gene is TRBV4-1, the J gene TRBJ2-1; 13 nucleotides line up with TRBD2. The CDR3 length is 15 residues. V shed 4 bases and J 6 bases; nucleotides not matched to a gene: 3. Germline CDR1 reads MGHRA; CDR2 reads YSYEKL. This CDR3 reads CASSLGTSGANEQFF. Here the CDR3 DNA reads TGCGCCAGCAGCCTCGGGACTAGCGGGGCCAATGAGCAGTTCTTC.

The V call is TRBV11-2, the J call TRBJ2-7; 10 bases are shared with TRBD2. The trim removed 5 bases at V and 0 bases at J, leaving 10 bases unmatched. Germline assignment: CDR1 SGHAT and CDR2 FQNNGV. This CDR3 has 17 residues. The CDR3 spells CASSPGLARTYSYEQYF. The CDR3 DNA follows: TGTGCCAGCAGCCCGGGACTAGCGCGAACGTACTCCTACGAGCAGTACTTC.

CDR3 region: CASSEAEAGAYEQYF. The CDR3 region has the DNA TGTGCCAGCAGTGAAGCCGAGGCAGGGGCCTACGAGCAGTACTTC. The rearrangement uses TRBV6-1 and TRBJ2-7; D possibly corresponds to TRBD1 (6 bases). The CDR3 consists of 15 residues. The V end lost 0 bases, the J end lost 2 bases, and 11 bases lay between the germline ends. In germline, CDR1 is MNHNS, CDR2 SASEGT.

This chain connects TRBV11-2 to TRBJ1-4; 7 bases align to TRBD1. Losses at the gene ends were 0 bases for V and 5 bases for J; bases not matched to a gene: 6. CDR1 SGHAT and CDR2 FQNNGV come from the germline V gene. The CDR3 sequence is 16 residues long. CDR3 loop: CASSLDTGTANEKLFF. The CDR3 nucleotides are TGTGCCAGCAGCTTAGATACAGGGACAGCGAATGAAAAACTGTTTTTT. The complete variable domain, with remaining parts taken from reference TRBV11-2 and TRBJ1-4, reads EAGVAQSPRYKIIEKRQSVAFWCNPISGHATLYWYQQILGQGPKLLIQFQNNGVVDDSQLPKDRFSAERLKGVDSTLKIQPAKLEDSAVYLCASSLDTGTANEKLFFGSGTQLSVL.

The chain carries TRBV7-9 and TRBJ2-1; D is perhaps TRBD2 (5 bases). The CDR3 has 14 amino acids. The V end lost 5 bases, the J end lost 10 bases, and 18 bases lay between the germline ends. Germline assignment: CDR1 SEHNR and CDR2 FQNEAQ (reference sequence). DNA of the CDR3: TGTGCCAGCAGCCCAGACCCTAGCCAACGGGAGCAGTTCTTC. Translating it yields CASSPDPSQREQFF. Full variable domain (missing parts from reference TRBV7-9 and TRBJ2-1): DTGVSQNPRHKITKRGQNVTFRCDPISEHNRLYWYRQTLGQGPEFLTYFQNEAQLEKSRLLSDRFSAERPKGSFSTLEIQRTEQGDSAMYLCASSPDPSQREQFFGPGTRLTVL.

The chain uses TRBV6-6 and TRBJ2-5; D gene unclear. Germline assignment: CDR1 MNHNY and CDR2 SVGAGI (reference sequence). The CDR3 is 12 amino acids. Between the trimmed V and J ends, which lost 0 bases and 4 bases, there was a span of 3 bases. The CDR3 nucleotides are TGTGCCAGCAGTTACTCCGGAGAGACCCAGTACTTC. Translation: CASSYSGETQYF.

The rearrangement links TRBV27 to TRBJ2-7; 7 bases are a match to TRBD2. The germline V gene encodes CDR1 MNHEY and CDR2 SMNVEV (reference sequence). Germline trimming cut 4 bases from V and 3 bases from J; bases unmatched to any gene: 9. The CDR3 totals 15 residues. Here the CDR3 reads CASSWGLRPYYEQYF. The CDR3 DNA is TGTGCCAGCAGTTGGGGACTAAGACCTTACTACGAGCAGTACTTC.